These T cell receptor beta chains were read from a single sample in a study of blood T cell repertoires in COVID-19. Using immunoSEQ multiplex PCR, the repertoire was profiled, and TCRdb retains in-frame clones only, with some absent. The sample contains about 67,000 clones, roughly 89% of which appear only once. The specimen sequenced was peripheral blood. The receptor source for this set is a woman older than 75 with acute or convalescent COVID-19. Each CDR3 is given with its conserved first and last residue. The order of the fields is J gene, D gene, V gene, clone size, CDR3 length, CDR3 DNA, CDR3 protein. The D gene is left open where the match is weak. Only part of the rows carry a size: once, few, many, or a class if the clone is expanded.

j_gene: TRBJ2-1; d_gene: .; v_gene: TRBV4-2; abundance: few; len: 15; CDR3nt: TGTGCCAGCAGCCAAGCTTTGGCTTCCCCAGCGGAGCAGTTCTTC; CDR3aa: CASSQALASPAEQFF
j_gene: TRBJ1-5; d_gene: .; v_gene: TRBV18; abundance: .; len: 15; CDR3nt: TGTGCCAGCTCAGCGGGCTCGGGAAGTGGTCAGCCCCAGCATTTT; CDR3aa: CASSAGSGSGQPQHF
j_gene: TRBJ2-3; d_gene: TRBD2; v_gene: TRBV9; abundance: once; len: 16; CDR3nt: TGTGCCAGCAGCTCCGGACTAGCAGCTAGCACAGATACGCAGTATTTT; CDR3aa: CASSSGLAASTDTQYF
j_gene: TRBJ1-1; d_gene: TRBD1; v_gene: TRBV18; abundance: few; len: 15; CDR3nt: TGTGCCAGCTCTCTCGGGCCGGGACAGGCGACTGAAGCTTTCTTT; CDR3aa: CASSLGPGQATEAFF
j_gene: TRBJ2-1; d_gene: TRBD1; v_gene: TRBV30; abundance: once; len: 15; CDR3nt: TGTGCCTGGAGTAGGATTGGGGGACAGGGACTTGAGCAGTTCTTC; CDR3aa: CAWSRIGGQGLEQFF
j_gene: TRBJ2-7; d_gene: TRBD1; v_gene: TRBV24-1; abundance: .; len: 15; CDR3nt: TGTGCCACCAGCCCCGGGACAGGGAGCTTCTACGAGCAGTACTTC; CDR3aa: CATSPGTGSFYEQYF
j_gene: TRBJ2-3; d_gene: TRBD2; v_gene: TRBV9; abundance: .; len: 15; CDR3nt: TGTGCCAGCAGCGCCCGGGGGGGCTTAACAGATACGCAGTATTTT; CDR3aa: CASSARGGLTDTQYF
j_gene: TRBJ2-2; d_gene: .; v_gene: TRBV18; abundance: once; len: 15; CDR3nt: TGTGCCAGCTCACCAAACGGGAGAGGGGCCGGGGAGCTGTTTTTT; CDR3aa: CASSPNGRGAGELFF
j_gene: TRBJ2-1; d_gene: .; v_gene: TRBV6-5; abundance: once; len: 14; CDR3nt: TGTGCCAGCACATATTCTGGGAGCTACAATGAGCAGTTCTTC; CDR3aa: CASTYSGSYNEQFF
j_gene: TRBJ2-7; d_gene: .; v_gene: TRBV12-5; abundance: few; len: 13; CDR3nt: TGTGCTAGTGGACCCGACAGCTCCTACGAGCAGTACTTC; CDR3aa: CASGPDSSYEQYF
j_gene: TRBJ1-4; d_gene: .; v_gene: TRBV7-6; abundance: .; len: 17; CDR3nt: TGTGCCAGCAGCTTAGCGCGGCCGCAAGAGGGGGATGAAAAACTGTTTTTT; CDR3aa: CASSLARPQEGDEKLFF
j_gene: TRBJ2-4; d_gene: .; v_gene: TRBV7-2; abundance: few; len: 13; CDR3nt: TGTGCCAGCAGCTTCGGACAGTCAAACATTCAGTACTTC; CDR3aa: CASSFGQSNIQYF
j_gene: TRBJ1-5; d_gene: .; v_gene: TRBV7-2; abundance: .; len: 13; CDR3nt: TGTGCCAGCAGCTTCGTGGGGGGTGAACCCCAGCATTTT; CDR3aa: CASSFVGGEPQHF
j_gene: TRBJ1-1; d_gene: .; v_gene: TRBV6-5; abundance: .; len: 16; CDR3nt: TGTGCCAGCAGTTACACCCCTGGACAGCTGAACACTGAAGCTTTCTTT; CDR3aa: CASSYTPGQLNTEAFF
j_gene: TRBJ1-3; d_gene: TRBD1; v_gene: TRBV9; abundance: .; len: 15; CDR3nt: TGTGCCAGCAGCGGGCGACAGGGAGGAGGAAACACCATATATTTT; CDR3aa: CASSGRQGGGNTIYF
j_gene: TRBJ2-3; d_gene: .; v_gene: TRBV15; abundance: .; len: 12; CDR3nt: TGTGCCACCAGCAGAGTTGGGGGGTCCGAGTATTTT; CDR3aa: CATSRVGGSEYF
j_gene: TRBJ2-7; d_gene: .; v_gene: TRBV20-1; abundance: .; len: 10; CDR3nt: TGCAGTGCTAGAGATCGGTGGCAGTACTTC; CDR3aa: CSARDRWQYF
j_gene: TRBJ1-3; d_gene: .; v_gene: TRBV19; abundance: once; len: 14; CDR3nt: TGTGCCAGTAGTATACGGCAGGGGAGAAACACCATATATTTT; CDR3aa: CASSIRQGRNTIYF
j_gene: TRBJ1-5; d_gene: .; v_gene: TRBV24-1; abundance: .; len: 14; CDR3nt: TGTGCCACCAGTGACGCCGGGATCAATCAGCCCCAGCATTTT; CDR3aa: CATSDAGINQPQHF
j_gene: TRBJ2-7; d_gene: .; v_gene: TRBV27; abundance: once; len: 15; CDR3nt: TGTGCCAGCAGTTTAAGGCCTAGCGTAAGCTACGAGCAGTACTTC; CDR3aa: CASSLRPSVSYEQYF
j_gene: TRBJ1-2; d_gene: .; v_gene: TRBV7-2; abundance: few; len: 14; CDR3nt: TGTGCCAGCAGCTCCCCTGACAACAGGGATGGCTACACCTTC; CDR3aa: CASSSPDNRDGYTF
j_gene: TRBJ1-4; d_gene: TRBD1; v_gene: TRBV3-1/TRBV3-2; abundance: .; len: 16; CDR3nt: TGTGCCAGCAGCAACTCGGACAGGGGGCCGAATGAAAAACTGTTTTTT; CDR3aa: CASSNSDRGPNEKLFF
j_gene: TRBJ1-4; d_gene: TRBD1; v_gene: TRBV28; abundance: .; len: 14; CDR3nt: TGTGCCAGCAGTTCAACAGGGGGCCCTGGAAAACTGTTTTTT; CDR3aa: CASSSTGGPGKLFF
j_gene: TRBJ2-3; d_gene: .; v_gene: TRBV6-5; abundance: .; len: 15; CDR3nt: TGTGCCAGCACGATCGGGACACAACGCACAGATACGCAGTATTTT; CDR3aa: CASTIGTQRTDTQYF
j_gene: TRBJ2-3; d_gene: TRBD2; v_gene: TRBV7-8; abundance: .; len: 17; CDR3nt: TGTGCCAGCAGCTTAGCGGGGCTAGCGGGAGGCACAGATACGCAGTATTTT; CDR3aa: CASSLAGLAGGTDTQYF
j_gene: TRBJ1-5; d_gene: .; v_gene: TRBV7-9; abundance: .; len: 13; CDR3nt: TGTGCCAGCAGCAATACAGGGTTTAAGCCCCAGCATTTT; CDR3aa: CASSNTGFKPQHF
j_gene: TRBJ1-5; d_gene: TRBD1; v_gene: TRBV28; abundance: once; len: 16; CDR3nt: TGTGCCAGCAGATATCGGGGACAGATAAGCAATCAGCCCCAGCATTTT; CDR3aa: CASRYRGQISNQPQHF
j_gene: TRBJ1-5; d_gene: .; v_gene: TRBV5-1; abundance: .; len: 17; CDR3nt: TGCGCCAGCAGCTTAAAGTTCTTCGGTTTTGTATATCAGCCCCAGCATTTT; CDR3aa: CASSLKFFGFVYQPQHF
j_gene: TRBJ2-5; d_gene: .; v_gene: TRBV6-5; abundance: once; len: 13; CDR3nt: TGTGCCGTCACGAGGGGGATCCAAGAGACCCAGTACTTC; CDR3aa: CAVTRGIQETQYF
j_gene: TRBJ2-3; d_gene: .; v_gene: TRBV5-1; abundance: once; len: 14; CDR3nt: TGCGCCAGCAGCTTGGCCAGGGGCTGGGATACGCAGTATTTT; CDR3aa: CASSLARGWDTQYF
j_gene: TRBJ1-4; d_gene: TRBD1; v_gene: TRBV27; abundance: .; len: 16; CDR3nt: TGTGCCAGCAGCCTTATACAGGGGACAGCTAATGAAAAACTGTTTTTT; CDR3aa: CASSLIQGTANEKLFF
j_gene: TRBJ1-6; d_gene: .; v_gene: TRBV18; abundance: .; len: 15; CDR3nt: TGTGCCAGTGCGGGGGCGGCAGGGGCTGATTCACCCCTCCACTTT; CDR3aa: CASAGAAGADSPLHF
j_gene: TRBJ2-4; d_gene: .; v_gene: TRBV9; abundance: few; len: 15; CDR3nt: TGTGCCAGCAGCCCAAGCCGGGATATCGATGGCATTCAGTACTTC; CDR3aa: CASSPSRDIDGIQYF
j_gene: TRBJ1-4; d_gene: .; v_gene: TRBV28; abundance: once; len: 12; CDR3nt: TGTGCCAGCAGGTCATGGGGGGGAGGACTGTTTTTT; CDR3aa: CASRSWGGGLFF
j_gene: TRBJ2-6; d_gene: .; v_gene: TRBV5-4; abundance: .; len: 13; CDR3nt: TGTGCCAGCAGCCCGGCCGGGTCCAACGTCCTGACTTTC; CDR3aa: CASSPAGSNVLTF
j_gene: TRBJ1-5; d_gene: .; v_gene: TRBV6-2/TRBV6-3; abundance: .; len: 19; CDR3nt: TGTGCCAGCAGTTACTCGATGACGGGGACGAAGGAGGGATATCAGCCCCAGCATTTT; CDR3aa: CASSYSMTGTKEGYQPQHF
j_gene: TRBJ1-6; d_gene: TRBD1; v_gene: TRBV7-2; abundance: .; len: 13; CDR3nt: TGTGCCAGCAGCTTGACAGGGGATTCACCCCTCCACTTT; CDR3aa: CASSLTGDSPLHF
j_gene: TRBJ1-6; d_gene: .; v_gene: TRBV27; abundance: .; len: 14; CDR3nt: TGTGCCAGCAGTTTCAACTCCAATAATTCACCCCTCCACTTT; CDR3aa: CASSFNSNNSPLHF
j_gene: TRBJ1-1; d_gene: .; v_gene: TRBV7-2; abundance: .; len: 12; CDR3nt: TGTGCCAGCAGCTTAGACAGGGTGGCAGCTTTCTTT; CDR3aa: CASSLDRVAAFF
j_gene: TRBJ1-2; d_gene: TRBD1; v_gene: TRBV7-2; abundance: .; len: 15; CDR3nt: TGTGCCAGCAGCACTAGGCAGGGGGCGTTCTATGGCTACACCTTC; CDR3aa: CASSTRQGAFYGYTF
j_gene: TRBJ2-1; d_gene: .; v_gene: TRBV24-1; abundance: .; len: 16; CDR3nt: TGTGCCACCAGTGCCCAGACTAGGGCTCTCCCCAATGAGCAGTTCTTC; CDR3aa: CATSAQTRALPNEQFF
j_gene: TRBJ1-1; d_gene: TRBD1; v_gene: TRBV3-1/TRBV3-2; abundance: .; len: 14; CDR3nt: TGTGCCAGCAGCCCTTCCAGGGGGCCCCTTGGGGCTTTCTTT; CDR3aa: CASSPSRGPLGAFF
j_gene: TRBJ1-6; d_gene: TRBD1; v_gene: TRBV7-2; abundance: .; len: 15; CDR3nt: TGTGCCAGCAGCTTAGATTTCAGGGAGGGGCGGGACAGGGACTTT; CDR3aa: CASSLDFREGRDRDF
j_gene: TRBJ1-2; d_gene: .; v_gene: TRBV10-2; abundance: once; len: 15; CDR3nt: TGCGCCAGCAGTGATATACTAGGACGGCAGCGCGGCTACACCTTC; CDR3aa: CASSDILGRQRGYTF
j_gene: TRBJ2-3; d_gene: .; v_gene: TRBV29-1; abundance: .; len: 15; CDR3nt: TGCAGCGTTAACGCAGGAGGGGGGGCCACAGATACGCAGTATTTT; CDR3aa: CSVNAGGGATDTQYF
j_gene: TRBJ2-4; d_gene: TRBD1; v_gene: TRBV7-8; abundance: few; len: 14; CDR3nt: TGTGCCAGCAGCCCGGCCCGGACAGGGGACATTCAGTACTTC; CDR3aa: CASSPARTGDIQYF
j_gene: TRBJ1-4; d_gene: TRBD1; v_gene: TRBV15; abundance: .; len: 16; CDR3nt: TGTGCCACCAGCAGAGGAACCGGGACAGGGAGTGAAAAACTGTTTTTT; CDR3aa: CATSRGTGTGSEKLFF
j_gene: TRBJ2-7; d_gene: .; v_gene: TRBV27; abundance: .; len: 14; CDR3nt: TGTGCCAGCAGCCTTGACAGGTTAAGTCTCGAGCAGTACTTC; CDR3aa: CASSLDRLSLEQYF
j_gene: TRBJ2-1; d_gene: TRBD2; v_gene: TRBV9; abundance: once; len: 15; CDR3nt: TGTGCCAGCAGCGTATCAGCGGGGGGGTACAATGAGCAGTTCTTC; CDR3aa: CASSVSAGGYNEQFF
j_gene: TRBJ1-2; d_gene: TRBD1; v_gene: TRBV5-1; abundance: .; len: 15; CDR3nt: TGCGCCAGCAGCACGACCGGGACAGGGGCGCATGGCTACACCTTC; CDR3aa: CASSTTGTGAHGYTF
j_gene: TRBJ2-5; d_gene: .; v_gene: TRBV5-1; abundance: .; len: 14; CDR3nt: TGCGCCAGCAGCTTGGCTGGGGCACAAGAGACCCAGTACTTC; CDR3aa: CASSLAGAQETQYF
j_gene: TRBJ2-7; d_gene: .; v_gene: TRBV9; abundance: .; len: 11; CDR3nt: TGTGCCAGCAGCCGGGGTTACGAGCAGTACTTC; CDR3aa: CASSRGYEQYF
j_gene: TRBJ1-5; d_gene: .; v_gene: TRBV19; abundance: .; len: 16; CDR3nt: TGTGCCAGTAGTCCCCGGGACAAGGGGAGCAATCAGCCCCAGCATTTT; CDR3aa: CASSPRDKGSNQPQHF
j_gene: TRBJ2-1; d_gene: .; v_gene: TRBV5-1; abundance: once; len: 12; CDR3nt: TGCGCCAGCAGCTACGAAACGGATGAGCAGTTCTTC; CDR3aa: CASSYETDEQFF
j_gene: TRBJ1-6; d_gene: .; v_gene: TRBV6-2/TRBV6-3; abundance: once; len: 14; CDR3nt: TGTGCCAGCACCCCCGGGTTAACGACGTCACCCCTCCACTTT; CDR3aa: CASTPGLTTSPLHF
j_gene: TRBJ1-4; d_gene: .; v_gene: TRBV11-2; abundance: .; len: 14; CDR3nt: TGTGCCAGCAGCCCTCGGGTTAACGGGGAAAAACTGTTTTTT; CDR3aa: CASSPRVNGEKLFF
j_gene: TRBJ2-1; d_gene: TRBD1; v_gene: TRBV5-1; abundance: .; len: 15; CDR3nt: TGCGCCAGCAGGCCACAGGGGACATCCTACAATGAGCAGTTCTTC; CDR3aa: CASRPQGTSYNEQFF
j_gene: TRBJ1-1; d_gene: .; v_gene: TRBV4-1; abundance: .; len: 13; CDR3nt: TGCGCCAGCAGCCAGGGGCTGTACACTGAAGCTTTCTTT; CDR3aa: CASSQGLYTEAFF
j_gene: TRBJ2-5; d_gene: .; v_gene: TRBV29-1; abundance: .; len: 12; CDR3nt: TGCAGCGTACAGGGGGGGGTAGAGACCCAGTACTTC; CDR3aa: CSVQGGVETQYF